What follows are 21 T cell receptor beta chains derived from one specimen sequenced in a study of PD-L1 blockade in urothelial cancer. Libraries were prepared by immunoSEQ multiplex PCR; TCRdb keeps only in-frame clonotypes and omits some of them. There are some 84,000 clones in the sample; roughly 87% occur only once, and 4.5% to 6.5% lies in the top ten. The material was PBMCs, obtained around atezolizumab (anti-PD-L1) treatment. The receptors come from a woman aged 70-85 years with urothelial cancer.

This chain connects TRBV10-1 to TRBJ2-3; 9 nucleotides line up with TRBD2. CDR1 WNHNN and CDR2 SYGVQD come from the germline V gene (reference sequence). The ends lost 3 bases at V and 2 bases at J; junction bases unmatched: 6. This CDR3 comprises 16 residues. The CDR3 reads CASSEGGGGTTDTQYF. The CDR3 DNA sequence: TGCGCCAGCAGTGAAGGCGGGGGGGGCACCACAGATACGCAGTATTTT.

This chain uses TRBV19 with TRBJ2-3; D is possibly TRBD2 (6 bases). The CDR3 loop spans 14 amino acids. The V and J ends lost 4 bases and 5 bases respectively, with 13 bases between them. Germline assignment: CDR1 LNHDA and CDR2 SQIVND (reference sequence). The CDR3 here is CASSTQAGGDTQYF. The CDR3 DNA reads TGTGCCAGTAGTACGCAAGCGGGTGGAGATACGCAGTATTTT. Full variable domain (remainder filled in from reference TRBV19 and TRBJ2-3): DGGITQSPKYLFRKEGQNVTLSCEQNLNHDAMYWYRQDPGQGLRLIYYSQIVNDFQKGDIAEGYSVSREKKESFPLTVTSAQKNPTAFYLCASSTQAGGDTQYFGPGTRLTVL.

The chain has TRBV15 and TRBJ1-2; D is ambiguous. V was pared by 0 bases and J by 6 bases, with 14 bases between. Looked up from germline, CDR1 is LNHNV and CDR2 is YYDKDF (reference sequence). CDR3 length equals 15 residues. The CDR3 loop reads CATSRDRGKGHGYTF. CDR3 nucleotide sequence: TGTGCCACCAGCAGAGATCGAGGGAAGGGCCATGGCTACACCTTC.

V usage is TRBV28 and J usage is TRBJ2-7; a possible D gene is TRBD2 (5 bases). Trimming pared 1 base from V and 0 bases from J, leaving 10 bases between. Germline V CDR1 and CDR2: MDHEN, SYDVKM. The CDR3 has 15 residues. Here the CDR3 reads CASSLSDWSSYEQYF. CDR3 coding DNA: TGTGCCAGCAGTTTATCGGACTGGAGCTCCTACGAGCAGTACTTC. Full variable domain (missing parts from reference TRBV28 and TRBJ2-7): DVKVTQSSRYLVKRTGEKVFLECVQDMDHENMFWYRQDPGLGLRLIYFSYDVKMKEKGDIPEGYSVSREKKERFSLILESASTNQTSMYLCASSLSDWSSYEQYFGPGTRLTVT.

This chain uses TRBV9 with TRBJ2-1; 8 bases are shared with TRBD2. Per the germline V gene, CDR1 is SGDLS and CDR2 is YYNGEE. CDR3 length: 15 amino acids. Trimming took 0 bases from V and 3 from J; bases not matched to a gene: 2. The CDR3 bases are TGTGCCAGCAGCGTAGCGGGAGGGGACTACAATGAGCAGTTCTTC. Amino acids: CASSVAGGDYNEQFF. Combining the CDR3 with reference TRBV9 and TRBJ2-1 gives the whole variable domain DSGVTQTPKHLITATGQRVTLRCSPRSGDLSVYWYQQSLDQGLQFLIQYYNGEERAKGNILERFSAQQFPDLHSELNLSSLELGDSALYFCASSVAGGDYNEQFFGPGTRLTVL.

This chain links TRBV5-4 with TRBJ2-1; the match to TRBD1 covers 9 bases. Germline trimming cut 0 bases from V and 2 bases from J; bases unmatched to any gene: 15. The CDR3 has 20 residues. CDR1 SGHNT and CDR2 YYREEE come from the germline V gene (reference sequence). The CDR3 loop reads CASSLGGQGGSSGAYNEQFF. The CDR3 DNA reads TGTGCCAGCAGCTTGGGGGGACAGGGTGGGTCATCAGGGGCCTACAATGAGCAGTTCTTC.

The V and J genes are TRBV5-1 and TRBJ1-2; D perhaps matches TRBD1 (5 bases). CDR3 length: 13 residues. V lost 6 bases, J lost 6 bases, and 15 bases lay in between. CDR1 SGHRS and CDR2 YFSETQ come from the germline V gene. The CDR3 region has the DNA TGCGCCAGCAAATTCCGGGGGACTGATGGCTACACCTTC. It is translated as CASKFRGTDGYTF.

This chain links TRBV18 with TRBJ2-1; TRBD2 matches 14 bases. Looked up from germline, CDR1 is KGHSH and CDR2 is LQKENI. The CDR3 loop spans 18 amino acids. The V and J ends lost 5 bases and 9 bases, in that order; junction bases with no gene match: 15. The CDR3 nucleotides read TGTGCCAGCTCATCTGCAATGACTAGCGGGAGGGCCTCATTTGAGCAGTTCTTC. It encodes CASSSAMTSGRASFEQFF.

The chain is built from TRBV28 and TRBJ1-5; TRBD1 is a possible D gene (5 bases). The V gene's germline CDR1 is MDHEN and CDR2 SYDVKM. The V gene lost 8 bases and the J gene lost 2 bases, with 13 bases spanning the gap. CDR3 length equals 14 residues. CDR3: CASSTVVGNQPQHF. In DNA, the CDR3 is TGTGCCAGCTCGACAGTAGTTGGCAATCAGCCCCAGCATTTT. Looking up the rest from reference TRBV28 and TRBJ1-5 gives the full variable domain: DVKVTQSSRYLVKRTGEKVFLECVQDMDHENMFWYRQDPGLGLRLIYFSYDVKMKEKGDIPEGYSVSREKKERFSLILESASTNQTSMYLCASSTVVGNQPQHFGDGTRLSIL.

The V and J genes are TRBV10-3 and TRBJ2-7; 9 bases align to TRBD1. The CDR3 consists of 16 residues. Germline-derived CDR1 and CDR2 are ENHRY and SYGVKD. Unmatched junction bases numbered 9, after V lost 4 bases and J lost 2 bases. For the CDR3, the DNA is TGTGCCATCAGTGCCGGGACAGGGCCGGGGGCCTACGAGCAGTACTTC. It yields the protein CAISAGTGPGAYEQYF.

The rearrangement joins TRBV30 to TRBJ1-1, with 7 bases that match TRBD1. The germline V gene has CDR1 GTSNPN and CDR2 SVGIG (reference sequence). The J segment lost 3 bases and the V segment lost 3 bases, leaving 4 bases of the junction unmatched. This CDR3 region has 13 residues. The CDR3 coding sequence is TGTGCCTGGAGGGTGCAGGGGGACACTGAAGCTTTCTTT. Protein: CAWRVQGDTEAFF.

This sequence joins TRBV10-3 and TRBJ1-2, with a possible D match to TRBD1 (6 bases). Germline V CDR1 and CDR2: ENHRY, SYGVKD. The CDR3 is 15 residues long. V was shortened by 0 bases and J by 0 bases, with 8 bases between the two germline ends. The CDR3 reads CAISESTGPNYGYTF. As DNA, the CDR3 is TGTGCCATCAGTGAGTCGACAGGCCCTAACTATGGCTACACCTTC.

The chain recombines TRBV18 with TRBJ2-3; D perhaps matches TRBD2 (5 bases). The CDR3 is made up of 15 amino acids. With 3 bases removed from V and 0 bases from J, the gap between germline ends came to 10 bases. Germline V gives CDR1 KGHSH, CDR2 LQKENI. The CDR3 sequence: CASSPPGLSTDTQYF. CDR3 nucleotides: TGTGCCAGCTCACCCCCTGGACTGAGCACAGATACGCAGTATTTT.

This rearrangement joins TRBV5-8 to TRBJ2-2, with 7 bases lining up with TRBD1. Germline CDR1 SGHTS, CDR2 YDEGEE. Unmatched junction bases numbered 12, after V lost 3 bases and J lost 4 bases. The CDR3 sequence is 17 residues long. CDR3 amino acids: CASSSQWGQLLTGELFF. The DNA of the CDR3 is TGTGCCAGCAGCTCTCAATGGGGACAGCTACTCACCGGGGAGCTGTTTTTT.

This chain uses TRBV7-6 with TRBJ2-3, with TRBD2 matching 7 bases. CDR3 length: 15 residues. V lost 2 bases, J lost 1 base, and 3 bases stayed unmatched. Germline lookup yields CDR1 SGHVS and CDR2 FNYEAQ. The CDR3 region is CASSLTTSGTDTQYF. The CDR3 DNA follows: TGTGCCAGCAGCTTAACTACTAGCGGCACAGATACGCAGTATTTT.

The genes are TRBV6-4 and TRBJ1-5; the D is unclear. The CDR3 totals 13 residues. Germline V lookup: CDR1 MRHNA, CDR2 SNTAGT. Trimming removed 6 bases at V and 6 bases at J, with 12 bases between. The CDR3 region is CASSSGRGQPQHF. Written as DNA, the CDR3 is TGTGCCAGCAGCTCGGGTCGGGGTCAGCCCCAGCATTTT.

The count of this clone is one. V is TRBV14 and J is TRBJ1-1; D call uncertain. V lost 0 bases, J lost 7 bases, and 9 bases lay in between. The CDR3 consists of 13 residues. Germline CDR1 and CDR2: SGHDN and FVKESK. CDR3 protein: CASSQDLRFEAFF. In nucleotides, the CDR3 is TGTGCCAGCAGCCAAGATCTGAGGTTTGAAGCTTTCTTT. The variable domain in full, completed from reference TRBV14 and TRBJ1-1, reads EAGVTQFPSHSVIEKGQTVTLRCDPISGHDNLYWYRRVMGKEIKFLLHFVKESKQDESGMPNNRFLAERTGGTYSTLKVQPAELEDSGVYFCASSQDLRFEAFFGQGTRLTVV.

V and J are TRBV28 and TRBJ2-7; TRBD2 is a possible D gene (6 bases). V was trimmed by 8 bases and J by 0 bases, leaving 17 bases between them. Germline CDR1 is MDHEN and CDR2 is SYDVKM. The CDR3 covers 15 residues. The CDR3 is CASRIGLTRSYEQYF. The CDR3 region has the DNA TGTGCCAGCCGAATAGGACTAACTCGCTCCTACGAGCAGTACTTC.

Worth noting for this clone: Other nucleotide sequences from this sample produce the same CDR3. The chain couples TRBV5-1 to TRBJ2-7; D is perhaps TRBD1 (7 bases). The V and J ends lost 0 bases and 1 base respectively, with 11 bases between them. Germline values: CDR1 SGHRS, CDR2 YFSETQ. The length of the CDR3 is 15 residues. This chain's CDR3 is CASSLVAGGSYEQYF. The CDR3 region has the DNA TGCGCCAGCAGCTTGGTTGCAGGGGGGTCCTACGAGCAGTACTTC.

The V gene is TRBV5-1, the J gene TRBJ2-2, with D uncertain. There are 14 residues in the CDR3. The V and J ends lost 0 bases and 4 bases respectively, with 7 bases between them. CDR1 and CDR2 from the germline V gene are SGHRS and YFSETQ. DNA of the CDR3: TGCGCCAGCAGCTTGGCCACAAGCACCGGGGAGCTGTTTTTT. Encoded protein: CASSLATSTGELFF.

V and J are TRBV10-3 and TRBJ2-2, with a weak D call TRBD1 (5 bases). The germline V gene has CDR1 ENHRY and CDR2 SYGVKD. This CDR3 contains 16 residues. V gave up 0 bases and J gave up 6 bases, with 14 bases separating them. The CDR3 reads CAISESLTVSPGELFF. As DNA, the CDR3 is TGTGCCATCAGTGAGTCGTTGACAGTATCCCCCGGGGAGCTGTTTTTT.